What follows are 26 T cell receptor beta chains derived from one specimen sequenced in a study of prognosis after radiotherapy for stage I lung cancer. Genomic DNA was subjected to two-round multiplex PCR for amplification of TCR beta CDR3. The authors ran first-round PCR with primers specific to each TRBV and TRBJ gene. TCRdb reanalysed the multiplex PCR reads using MiXCR and keeps one entry per CDR3 protein. The table includes 15,000 to 20,000 distinct CDR3 sequences, over 25% detected once. This material consisted of PBMCs, taken before or after stereotactic body radiation therapy (not recorded which). The receptor set was obtained from a donor aged 50 or older with non-small cell lung cancer.

On this clonotype itself: This may be a read error: a much more frequent sequence differs by one nucleotide. The chain is built from TRBV5-4 and TRBJ2-7; 7 bases line up with TRBD1. This CDR3 contains 15 residues. The germline V gene encodes CDR1 SGHNT and CDR2 YYREEE (reference sequence). The CDR3 region has the DNA TGTGCCAGCAGCTTGGACAGGGGATTCTCCTACGATCAGTACTTC. Protein sequence: CASSLDRGFSYDQYF.

This clonotype is labeled as medium-sized. The junction does not match germline at one end; this may be a read error. The chain has TRBV7-3 and TRBJ2-7; the match to TRBD1 covers 7 bases. The CDR3 sequence is 13 residues long. Germline CDR1 and CDR2: SGHTA and FQGTGA. The CDR3 bases are TGTGCCAGCAGCGTAACAGGGGTAGGCGAGCAGTACTTC. It translates to CASSVTGVGEQYF.

V gene TRBV27 combines with J gene TRBJ1-5; D remains unclear. CDR1 MNHEY and CDR2 SMNVEV come from the germline V gene (reference sequence). The CDR3 spans 13 residues. V dropped 3 bases and J dropped 16 bases, with 19 bases sitting between them. DNA of the CDR3: TGTGCCAGCAGTTTCTCAAGGAGCAATCAGCCCCATTTT. Translated: CASSFSRSNQPHF.

Comments on this clonotype: Since a far larger clone is one base different, this is likely a read error. The V call is TRBV6-4, the J call TRBJ2-1; 7 positions agree with TRBD2. This CDR3 spans 15 amino acids. The V gene's germline CDR1 is MRHNA and CDR2 SNTAGT. CDR3 protein: CASSYGGSSYNEKFF. In nucleotides, the CDR3 is TGTGCCAGCAGTTACGGCGGGAGCTCCTACAATGAGAAGTTCTTC.

To note about this clonotype: A far larger clone lies a single base away; this is likely a read error. The rearrangement links TRBV6-9 to TRBJ2-3; 12 bases fit TRBD2. V lost 7 bases, J lost 5 bases, and 16 bases stayed unmatched. The CDR3 extends over 18 amino acids. In germline, CDR1 is MNHGY, CDR2 SVAAGI. The CDR3 protein is CASTRHPTSGRSLDTQYF. CDR3 bases: TGTGCCAGCACACGACACCCTACTAGCGGGAGGTCTTTAGATACGCAGTATTTT.

Worth noting for this clonotype: This likely reflects a read error, since a far larger clone is one base away. The chain joins TRBV6-5 to TRBJ1-1; 11 bases are shared with TRBD1. Unmatched junction bases numbered 15, after V lost 7 bases and J lost 2 bases. The CDR3 spans 18 residues. Germline values: CDR1 MNHEY, CDR2 SVGAGI. CDR3 sequence reads: CASNSLRGTGGSNTEAFF. CDR3 bases: TGTGCCAGCAACTCCCTTCGGGGGACAGGGGGGAGCAACACTGAAGCTTTCTTT.

This clonotype is termed medium-sized. The chain uses TRBV11-2 and TRBJ2-2; TRBD2 matches at 10 bases. CDR3 size: 16 residues. V lost 6 bases, J lost 5 bases, and 9 bases stayed unmatched. Looked up from germline, CDR1 is SGHAT and CDR2 is FQNNGV. CDR3 residues: CASRDLAGARTGELFF. For the CDR3, the DNA is TGTGCCAGCAGGGACCTAGCGGGAGCGAGGACCGGGGAGCTGTTTTTT. Full variable domain (outside the CDR3, taken from reference TRBV11-2 and TRBJ2-2): EAGVAQSPRYKIIEKRQSVAFWCNPISGHATLYWYQQILGQGPKLLIQFQNNGVVDDSQLPKDRFSAERLKGVDSTLKIQPAKLEDSAVYLCASRDLAGARTGELFFGEGSRLTVL.

On this clonotype itself: It is likely a read error: a sequence one base away is far more abundant. The conserved phenylalanine or tryptophan normally closing the CDR3 is absent here, so this likely arose from a read error. CDR3 DNA sequence: TGTGCCAGCAGTCCCCGGGGAGGGAGGAGCACAGATACGCAGTATCTT. Encoded protein: CASSPRGGRSTDTQYL. The chain uses TRBV6-2 or TRBV6-3 and TRBJ2-3; 7 positions agree with TRBD2. This CDR3 has 16 amino acids. CDR1 and CDR2 from the germline V gene are MNHEY and SVGEGT. The junction had 8 bases not matched to a gene; V was cut back by 5 bases and J by 0 bases.

Of note for this clonotype: A much larger clone lies one base from this, so it may be a read error. The chain combines TRBV7-2 with TRBJ1-1; 11 nucleotides line up with TRBD1. Germline V gives CDR1 SGHTA, CDR2 FQGNSA. Unmatched junction bases numbered 9, after V lost 7 bases and J lost 5 bases. CDR3 length: 15 amino acids. The DNA of the CDR3 is TGTGCCAGCAACCTCCCCGGGACAGGGGGGACTGAAGCTTTCTTT. Translating gives CASNLPGTGGTEAFF.

The J gene is TRBJ2-3, the V gene TRBV5-1, with TRBD1 matching 11 bases. Trimming cost V 4 bases and J 3 bases; bases outside gene matches: 4. The CDR3 has 15 residues. Germline CDR1 is SGHRS and CDR2 is YFSETQ. CDR3 in amino acids: CASSGQGARTDTQYF. The DNA for the CDR3 is TGCGCCAGCAGCGGACAGGGGGCGAGAACAGATACGCAGTATTTT.

This clonotype was recorded many times. The chain is built from TRBV28 and TRBJ2-2, with 7 nucleotides matching TRBD1. Germline V gene lookup returns CDR1 MDHEN and CDR2 SYDVKM. The V segment lost 5 bases and the J segment 6 bases; nucleotides outside the gene matches: 12. This CDR3 has 16 amino acids. CDR3 in amino acids: CASSPRAGGLPGELFF. The CDR3 DNA sequence: TGTGCCAGCAGTCCCCGGGCAGGGGGATTACCCGGGGAGCTGTTTTTT.

To note about this clonotype: A far larger clone is one nucleotide away, so this likely arose from a read error. V and J are TRBV6-4 and TRBJ2-5; D gene unclear. The CDR3 has 12 residues. V shed 3 bases and J shed 7 bases, with 9 bases lying between them. The germline CDR1 and CDR2 sequences are MRHNA and SNTAGT. DNA for the CDR3: TGTGCCAGCAGTGAAGTAGATGGGACCCAGTACTTC. Encoded protein: CASSEVDGTQYF.

The chain links TRBV7-2 to TRBJ2-3, with 11 bases lining up with TRBD2. Per the germline V gene, CDR1 is SGHTA and CDR2 is FQGNSA. The CDR3 has 15 amino acids. V was pared by 6 bases and J by 2 bases, with 4 bases of the junction left unmatched. CDR3 amino acids: CASRELAGVTDTQYF. CDR3 sequence (DNA): TGTGCCAGCAGAGAACTAGCGGGAGTCACAGATACGCAGTATTTT.

This clonotype was seen repeatedly, ten times or more. The genes are TRBV5-5 and TRBJ2-1; D not resolved. The CDR3 has 16 amino acids. With 0 bases removed from V and 0 bases from J, the gap between germline ends came to 10 bases. CDR1 SGHKS and CDR2 YYEKEE come from the germline V gene (reference sequence). CDR3 protein: CASSLDAGSSYNEQFF. For the CDR3, the DNA is TGTGCCAGCAGCTTGGACGCTGGTAGCTCCTACAATGAGCAGTTCTTC.

This clonotype is medium-sized by share. The chain is built from TRBV27 and TRBJ2-7; 10 nucleotides line up with TRBD1. CDR1 MNHEY and CDR2 SMNVEV come from the germline V gene (reference sequence). V gave up 1 base and J gave up 4 bases; unmatched junction bases: 1. The CDR3 totals 14 residues. This CDR3 is CASSLLDRGYEQYF. CDR3 nucleotide sequence: TGTGCCAGCAGTTTATTGGACAGGGGGTACGAGCAGTACTTC.

With regard to this clonotype: A far larger clone is one nucleotide away, so this likely arose from a read error. The genes are TRBV6-8 and TRBJ2-7; D possibly matches TRBD1 or TRBD2 (5 bases each). Deletions cut 6 bases from V and 6 bases from J, with 21 bases between. Per germline, CDR1 MNHGY and CDR2 SAAAGT. The CDR3 extends over 15 amino acids. The chain's CDR3 is CASRDPGRPWGEQYF. The DNA of the CDR3 is TGTGCCAGCAGGGATCCGGGACGCCCCTGGGGCGAGCAGTACTTC.

Details on this clonotype: Given a far larger clone just one base away, this is likely a sequencing read error. V is TRBV6-2 or TRBV6-3 and J is TRBJ2-1; no reliable D call. The V gene's germline CDR1 is MNHEY and CDR2 SVGEGT. The CDR3 sequence is 15 residues long. V was shortened by 0 bases and J by 10 bases, with 16 bases between the two germline ends. The CDR3 nucleotides are TGTGCCAGCAGTTACTCGTCCCCATACCGGTACGAGCAGTTCTTC. Protein product: CASSYSSPYRYEQFF.

This clonotype came up once. Given a far larger clone just one base away, this is likely a sequencing read error. The chain joins TRBV3-1 to TRBJ2-4; 9 bases are a match to TRBD2. The J call is in doubt because the DNA end fits TRBJ2-3 better. Germline V gene sequence: CDR1 LGHDT, CDR2 YNNKEL (reference sequence). The CDR3 sequence is 15 residues long. The CDR3 nucleotides read TGTGCCAGCAGCCAGGCTAGCGGGATTGCCGCGTATCAGTATTTT. Its translation is CASSQASGIAAYQYF.

This clonotype occurred many times. The chain is built from TRBV5-1 and TRBJ2-1; 9 bases map to TRBD2. There are 14 residues in the CDR3. V lost 4 bases to trimming and J lost 9 bases; unmatched junction nucleotides: 8. CDR1 is SGHRS and CDR2 is YFSETQ in the germline V gene. This CDR3 reads CASSPSAGGGEQFF. CDR3 sequence (DNA): TGCGCCAGCAGCCCCTCAGCGGGGGGAGGTGAGCAGTTCTTC.

In this sample, this clonotype turned up once. A read error is the likely source, as a far larger clone sits one nucleotide away. The V call is TRBV20-1, the J call TRBJ1-1, with TRBD2 identical over 9 bases. The last part of the DNA fits TRBJ2-3 better; the J call may be wrong. The germline gives CDR1 DFQATT, CDR2 SNEGSKA (reference sequence). The CDR3 is 15 residues long. The DNA of the CDR3 is TGCAGTGCTACTGTGACTAGCGGAGTAATGAGCGTGCAGTATTTT. Its translation is CSATVTSGVMSVQYF.

This clonotype was seen many times. The chain recombines TRBV6-2 or TRBV6-3 with TRBJ1-5, with D perhaps TRBD1 (6 bases). This CDR3 comprises 16 residues. Germline V lookup: CDR1 MNHEY, CDR2 SVGEGT. V lost 4 bases, J lost 0 bases, and 13 bases lay in between. CDR3 residues: CASSWGHFYSNQPQHF. As DNA, the CDR3 is TGTGCCAGCAGTTGGGGACATTTTTATAGCAATCAGCCCCAGCATTTT.

This clonotype was recorded many times. The chain uses TRBV10-3 and TRBJ2-7; 7 nucleotides line up with TRBD1. The J segment lost 0 bases and the V segment lost 11 bases, leaving 10 bases of the junction unmatched. Germline CDR1 reads ENHRY; CDR2 reads SYGVKD. The length of the CDR3 is 14 residues. CDR3 DNA sequence: TGTGCCTCCACGACAGGGTTCGACTCCTACGAGCAGTACTTC. This translates into CASTTGFDSYEQYF.

The chain carries TRBV30 and TRBJ2-2; D ambiguous. Germline CDR1 reads GTSNPN; CDR2 reads SVGIG (reference sequence). The CDR3 is 15 residues long. V shed 0 bases and J shed 6 bases, with 14 bases lying between them. The CDR3 DNA sequence: TGTGCCTGGAGTGTATTGACGTGTAGTGCCGGGGAGCTGTTTTTT. It codes for CAWSVLTCSAGELFF.

The genes are TRBV7-8 and TRBJ2-1; perhaps TRBD1 as D (6 bases). Trimming pared 5 bases from V and 8 bases from J, leaving 22 bases between. The CDR3 spans 16 residues. Looked up from germline, CDR1 is SGHVS and CDR2 is FQNEAQ. CDR3 DNA: TGTGCCAGCAGCCCCTCGGACAGCCGGCCGGGCGATGAGCAGTTCTTC. Its protein is CASSPSDSRPGDEQFF. The full variable domain, rest sourced from reference TRBV7-8 and TRBJ2-1, is GAGVSQSPRYKVAKRGQDVALRCDPISGHVSLFWYQQALGQGPEFLTYFQNEAQLDKSGLPSDRFFAERPEGSVSTLKIQRTQQEDSAVYLCASSPSDSRPGDEQFFGPGTRLTVL.

The chain recombines TRBV6-2 or TRBV6-3 with TRBJ2-7; D is perhaps TRBD2 (6 bases). V was cut by 2 bases and J by 9 bases, with 20 bases left in between. This CDR3 has 15 amino acids. From germline, CDR1 is MNHEY and CDR2 SVGEGT. CDR3 loop: CASSYGLGSSHGQYF. The CDR3 DNA reads as TGTGCCAGCAGTTACGGGCTCGGGAGCTCCCACGGGCAGTACTTC.

The table lists this clonotype with many counts. V and J are TRBV19 and TRBJ2-2; no clear D gene. The CDR3 is 15 residues long. Per germline, CDR1 LNHDA and CDR2 SQIVND (reference sequence). The V and J ends lost 3 bases and 7 bases respectively, with 15 bases between them. CDR3 DNA: TGTGCCAGTAGTATCCGGCCCCGAACAGACGGGGAGCTGTTTTTT. This encodes CASSIRPRTDGELFF.